The clone carrying this T cell receptor (beta chain) has a count of ten or more. With 6 bases clipped from V and 2 bases from J, the junction kept 6 bases outside the gene matches. Germline V gene sequence: CDR1 DFQATT, CDR2 SNEGSKA (reference sequence). CDR3 size: 15 residues. This specimen comes from a study of human T cells and chemical hapten exposure. TCRdb reprocessed the RACE reads via MiXCR and lists one record per CDR3 protein. The table records tens of thousands of distinct CDR3 sequences, under 14% of them present only once. Stated time point: patch test 3, about 24 weeks after DPC sensitization. Treatment reported: therapeutic diphenylcyclopropenone sensitization with weekly scalp DPC.

The V and J genes are TRBV20-1 and TRBJ2-2; 10 nucleotides line up with TRBD2. The sequence was obtained from a woman aged 50 to 65 with alopecia areata. Some clones in this sample may be carry-over from other donors' samples. Sequencing used whole blood, obtained in connection with sensitization to the hapten diphenylcyclopropenone (DPC). The CDR3, as DNA: TGCAGTGCGCCCGGGACTAGCGCTAACACCGGGGAGCTGTTTTTT. Its protein is CSAPGTSANTGELFF.